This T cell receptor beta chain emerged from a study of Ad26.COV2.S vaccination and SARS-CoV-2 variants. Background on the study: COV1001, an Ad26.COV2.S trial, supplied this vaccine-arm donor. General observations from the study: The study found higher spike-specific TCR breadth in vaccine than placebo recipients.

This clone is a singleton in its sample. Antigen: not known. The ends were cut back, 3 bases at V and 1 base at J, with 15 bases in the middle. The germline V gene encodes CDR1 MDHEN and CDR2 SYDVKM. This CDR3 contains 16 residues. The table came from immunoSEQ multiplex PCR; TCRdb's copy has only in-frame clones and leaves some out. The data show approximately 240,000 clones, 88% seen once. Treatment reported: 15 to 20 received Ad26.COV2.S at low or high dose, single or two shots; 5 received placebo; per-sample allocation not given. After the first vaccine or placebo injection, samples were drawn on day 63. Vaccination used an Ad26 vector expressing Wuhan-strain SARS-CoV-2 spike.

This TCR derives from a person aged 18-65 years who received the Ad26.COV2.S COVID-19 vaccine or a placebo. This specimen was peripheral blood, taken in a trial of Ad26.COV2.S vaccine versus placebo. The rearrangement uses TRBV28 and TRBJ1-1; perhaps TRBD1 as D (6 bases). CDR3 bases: TGTGCCAGCAGTTTCGCGGGGGGCACCTCGAACACTGAAGCTTTCTTT. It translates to CASSFAGGTSNTEAFF.